This T cell receptor beta chain was captured by sequencing in a study of T cell responses to AZD1222 COVID-19 vaccine. General study results and limits: The breadth and depth of Spike-specific TCRs increased once two AZD1222 doses had been given.

The CDR3 runs 15 residues. Germline V gene lookup returns CDR1 GTSNPN and CDR2 SVGIG (reference sequence). The ends lost 0 bases at V and 7 bases at J; junction bases unmatched: 9. Details on this clone: The target antigen is unknown.

TCRdb's table, derived via immunoSEQ multiplex PCR, lists solely in-frame clones and lacks some. The sample shows 100,000 to 150,000 clones, about 90% of them seen only once. The origin of this receptor is an adult in good health. The V gene is TRBV30, the J gene TRBJ1-2; TRBD1 agrees at 9 bases. The material was peripheral blood, obtained on day 0 of AZD1222 vaccination. The CDR3 protein is CAWSVQGQGFGGYTF. As DNA, the CDR3 is TGTGCCTGGAGTGTACAGGGACAGGGCTTCGGTGGCTACACCTTC. Using reference TRBV30 and TRBJ1-2 for the parts outside the CDR3, the full variable domain is SQTIHQWPATLVQPVGSPLSLECTVEGTSNPNLYWYRQAAGRGLQLLFYSVGIGQISSEVPQNLSASRPQDRQFILSSKKLLLSDSGFYLCAWSVQGQGFGGYTFGSGTRLTVV.